This T cell receptor (beta chain) originates from a study of blood T cells in healthy people across ages. A word on this clonotype: Its antigen is not known.

PCR was performed a second time for roughly 7 to 11 cycles using a sample-barcoded 5' primer and a J-beta primer mix. TCRdb ran MiXCR on the 5' RACE reads and lists one entry per CDR3 protein. The table has 1.5 million to 2 million distinct CDR3 sequences, approximately 32% seen once. Germline CDR1 is LGHNT and CDR2 is FRNRAP. Trimming cost V 4 bases and J 0 bases, with 15 bases left between them. This CDR3 has 16 amino acids. Broader study findings: In older individuals, TCR beta diversity per million T cells was lower, falling roughly linearly with age.

The sample, approximately 11 milliliters of peripheral blood, was drawn from each donor. No fewer than 5.5 micrograms of total RNA were isolated from every sample. This TCR derives from a woman in her thirties in good health. Sequenced material: blood. J is TRBJ1-1 and V is TRBV12-5; the D is unclear. The CDR3 nucleotides are TGTGCTAGTGGTTGGCCGAGGGCGGTGATGAACACTGAAGCTTTCTTT. This translates into CASGWPRAVMNTEAFF.